This TCR beta chain was documented in a study of Ad26.COV2.S vaccination and SARS-CoV-2 variants (dated by TCRdb to the early 2020s). Broadly, across the study: Donors in the vaccine arm were drawn from COV1001, a phase I-IIa trial of Ad26.COV2.S in healthy adults that was multicentre, randomized, double-blind and placebo-controlled. TCRbeta repertoire sequencing served as the tool for gauging how specific and how broad the SARS-CoV-2-reactive T cell receptors were following Ad26.COV2.S vaccination. Investigators did not know the trial group allocation while performing experiments and assessing outcomes. Ad26.COV2.S was given intramuscularly at 5x10^10 or 1x10^11 viral particles, as a single shot or as two shots 56 days apart. A total of some 30 samples were included in the TCR-sequenced set, comprising roughly 19 Ad26.COV2.S vaccine recipients, 5 placebo recipients and 8 SARS-CoV-2 convalescent individuals. Participants in the trial were split at random into five groups of five each, receiving low-dose or high-dose Ad26.COV2.S once or twice, or else placebo on both occasions. Broad study findings and their caveats: Comparable non-spike TCR breadth was observed between vaccine and placebo recipients, consistent with only spike being contained in the vaccine. According to the authors, total T cell responses may have been underestimated by the TCR breadth and depth analyses. The study was not powered to compare responses between vaccine doses or regimens. After vaccination, substantial breadth of spike-specific CD8+ and CD4+ T cell responses was reported. Ad26.COV2.S recipients had higher spike-specific TCR breadth than placebo recipients (P = 0.0014).

The CDR3 spans 15 residues, from the cysteine through the phenylalanine. Kept here is only the CDR3 DNA, which spans 45 bases and is read in frame from base 1. According to the germline V gene, CDR1 reads SGHDT and CDR2 reads YYEEEE. The V end gives up 3 bases and the J end 1 base, leaving 4 bases in the junction not matched to a gene. The treatment or condition label here, explained by the study, means: about 20 received Ad26.COV2.S at low or high dose, single or two shots; about five received placebo; per-sample allocation not given. Repertoires of vaccine and placebo recipients were sequenced from samples collected on day 63 after the first injection. In Cohort 1b, 25 adults aged 18-55 years were enrolled at a single site in Boston, USA, between 29 July and 7 August 2020. Ad26.COV2.S was a replication-incompetent adenovirus type 26 vector expressing a prefusion-stabilized SARS-CoV-2 spike protein from the original Wuhan strain.

A few counts support this clone. The antigen it recognizes is unknown. No quality values exist for individual bases; no much larger clone is one base distant. TCRbeta CDR3 regions were sequenced with the immunoSEQ Assay. After extraction, genomic DNA underwent amplification by bias-controlled multiplex PCR, followed by high-throughput sequencing. Regarding the original processing steps: To quantify the absolute abundance of every unique TCRbeta CDR3 region, sequences were collapsed and filtered. T cell fraction was estimated by normalizing TCRbeta template counts to usable DNA, with usable DNA measured through amplification of reference genes found in all nucleated cells. Repertoire TCRs were annotated as SARS-CoV-2-specific when V gene, CDR3 amino acid sequence and J gene were exactly matched to a known reactive TCR set. The reference SARS-CoV-2 TCR set was obtained from MIRA and was filtered for enrichment in COVID-19-positive ImmuneCODE repertoires, whereby public or cross-reactive TCRs were removed. Using the MIRA antigens, annotated TCRs were further analysed by specific ORF or by position within an ORF. Breadth was defined as annotated unique rearrangements over total unique productive rearrangements; depth was the summed frequency of those rearrangements. Two-sided Wilcoxon rank-sum tests were applied when comparing TCR breadth between groups. Drawn from immuneACCESS, this table holds only the in-frame rearrangements with V and J called that TCRdb kept. Clones are partly lost; checked studies trace under half to an unresolved V gene and leave the rest unexplained. For V, J and clone size, that table is used; D and trimming come from the DNA. This sample holds roughly 400,000 clones; 90% were observed only once. The ten largest account for around 4.2% of the sample.

The source of this sequence is a person aged 18 to 65 who received the Ad26.COV2.S COVID-19 vaccine or a placebo. Source: peripheral blood, taken in a trial of Ad26.COV2.S vaccine versus placebo. Recombination connected TRBV5-6 to TRBJ1-5, and TRBD1 aligns with 7 junction nucleotides. The nucleotide sequence is given as TGTGCCAGCAGCTCCACAGGGGTGAGCAATCAGCCCCAGCATTTT. This yields the protein CASSSTGVSNQPQHF.